This is a list of T cell receptor beta chains from one sample in a study of blood T cells in healthy people across ages. In TCRdb, the 5' RACE reads were re-called with MiXCR into one record per CDR3 protein. The table has around 800,000 distinct CDR3 sequences, approximately 59% seen once. The material sequenced was blood. These receptors came from a man aged 25-45 years in good health. Both conserved end residues are part of each CDR3. The D gene is left open where the match is weak.

>TRBJ2-4|TRBV4-2|.
CASSQDPGASAKNIQYF
>TRBJ2-5|TRBV4-3|TRBD1
CASSQDRTGTRAQYF
>TRBJ2-5|TRBV9|TRBD2
CASSVRKTSGGQYQETQYF
>TRBJ2-3|TRBV9|TRBD2
CASSERLAGGLLTDTQYF
>TRBJ1-3|TRBV7-2|.
CASSFGGSGNTIYF
>TRBJ2-7|TRBV6-5|TRBD1
CASSYSWDSYEQYF
>TRBJ2-3|TRBV4-3|.
CASSQELSRGTDTQYF
>TRBJ2-7|TRBV20-1|TRBD1
CSAGGQFRGSSYEQYF
>TRBJ2-7|TRBV12-3/TRBV12-4|.
CASSLGRGAREQYF
>TRBJ1-4|TRBV7-2|TRBD1
CASSYRTGGKDEKLFF
>TRBJ2-7|TRBV29-1|.
CSVAQTASYEQYF
>TRBJ1-2|TRBV6-2/TRBV6-3|.
CASKKEGYGYTF
>TRBJ2-5|TRBV4-3|.
CASSQVGAGRETQYF
>TRBJ2-1|TRBV12-3/TRBV12-4|.
CASSLAGLFNEQFF
>TRBJ2-1|TRBV9|TRBD2
CASSISGGAYNEQFF
>TRBJ1-6|TRBV28|TRBD1
CASSSQGEAYNSPLHF
>TRBJ2-5|TRBV20-1|.
CSARDDTGKETQYF
>TRBJ2-7|TRBV11-2|.
CASSPYREIDEQYF
>TRBJ2-1|TRBV15|TRBD2
CATSREIGGGANEQFF
>TRBJ2-5|TRBV5-4|.
CASSMTGTETQYF
>TRBJ2-5|TRBV7-2|TRBD1
CASSLGMGRGRETQYF
>TRBJ2-4|TRBV29-1|.
CNVDGKGSATQYF
>TRBJ2-6|TRBV4-3|TRBD1
CASSQRTGTGANVLTF
>TRBJ2-5|TRBV6-2/TRBV6-3|TRBD2
CASSYDGGETQYF
>TRBJ2-7|TRBV7-3|TRBD1
CASSSQGAGEQYF
>TRBJ2-5|TRBV6-2/TRBV6-3|TRBD2
CAGTSGRGQETQYF
>TRBJ2-3|TRBV30|.
CAWSIGRPDTQYF
>.|TRBV7-2|.
CASSFGAQGPWNEQYF
>TRBJ1-1|TRBV4-2|.
CASSHEGGDNTEAFF
>TRBJ2-6|TRBV27|.
CASSLAGYGANVLTF
>TRBJ2-7|TRBV28|TRBD1
CASIQTGTGYEQYF
>TRBJ1-2|TRBV5-1|.
CASSLEVGGYGYTF
>TRBJ1-5|TRBV27|.
CASSLAWRSNQPQHF
>TRBJ2-4|TRBV7-9|.
CASSPEVGQLAKNIQYF
>TRBJ2-7|TRBV12-3/TRBV12-4|.
CASSPHLTYEQYF
>TRBJ1-2|TRBV27|TRBD1
CASSLWGQADGYTF
>TRBJ2-5|TRBV12-3/TRBV12-4|TRBD1
CASSTLDRPGEETQYF
>TRBJ1-1|TRBV6-6|TRBD1
CASTDRAVEAFF
>TRBJ2-3|TRBV4-2|.
CASSHPGTGNTDTQYF
>TRBJ2-5|TRBV28|.
CASKRGGGEETQYF
>TRBJ1-1|TRBV6-5|.
CASSYRSGTGDRGTEAFF
>TRBJ2-7|TRBV6-2/TRBV6-3|TRBD2
CASINAGGPYEQYF
>TRBJ2-1|TRBV9|TRBD2
CASSSRLAGAIGEQFF
>TRBJ2-2|TRBV7-2|.
CASSFRPSENTGELFF
>TRBJ1-5|TRBV20-1|.
CSARDSWGAVQPQHF
>TRBJ2-3|TRBV5-1|TRBD2
CASSSSGGGDTDTQYF